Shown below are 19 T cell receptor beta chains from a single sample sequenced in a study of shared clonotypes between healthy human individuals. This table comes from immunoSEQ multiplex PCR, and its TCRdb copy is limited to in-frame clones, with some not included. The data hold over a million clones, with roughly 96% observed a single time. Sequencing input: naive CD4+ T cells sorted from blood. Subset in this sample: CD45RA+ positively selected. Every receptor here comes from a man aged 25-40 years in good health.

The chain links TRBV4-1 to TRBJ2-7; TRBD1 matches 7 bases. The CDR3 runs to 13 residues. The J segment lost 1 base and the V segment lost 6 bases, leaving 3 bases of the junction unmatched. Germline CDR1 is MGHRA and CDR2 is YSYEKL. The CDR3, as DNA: TGCGCCAGCAGAAAGACAGGGTCCTACGAGCAGTACTTC. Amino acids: CASRKTGSYEQYF.

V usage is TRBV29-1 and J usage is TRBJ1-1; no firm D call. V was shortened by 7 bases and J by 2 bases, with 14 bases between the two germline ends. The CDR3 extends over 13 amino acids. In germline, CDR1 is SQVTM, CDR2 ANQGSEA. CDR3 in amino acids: CSACSMPNTEAFF. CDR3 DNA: TGCAGCGCCTGCAGTATGCCCAACACTGAAGCTTTCTTT.

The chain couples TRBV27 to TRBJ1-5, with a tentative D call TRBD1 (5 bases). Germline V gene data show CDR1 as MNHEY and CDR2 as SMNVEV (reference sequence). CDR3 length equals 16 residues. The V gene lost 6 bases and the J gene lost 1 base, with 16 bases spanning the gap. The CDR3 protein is CASRVLGTGSNQPQHF. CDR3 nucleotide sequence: TGTGCCAGCAGGGTCCTGGGGACGGGGAGCAATCAGCCCCAGCATTTT.

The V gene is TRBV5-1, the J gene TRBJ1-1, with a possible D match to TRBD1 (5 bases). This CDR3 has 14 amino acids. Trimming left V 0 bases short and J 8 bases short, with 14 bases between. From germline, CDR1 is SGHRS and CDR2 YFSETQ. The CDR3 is CASSLGGSLEEAFF. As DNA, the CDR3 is TGCGCCAGCAGCTTGGGGGGCAGCTTAGAAGAAGCTTTCTTT.

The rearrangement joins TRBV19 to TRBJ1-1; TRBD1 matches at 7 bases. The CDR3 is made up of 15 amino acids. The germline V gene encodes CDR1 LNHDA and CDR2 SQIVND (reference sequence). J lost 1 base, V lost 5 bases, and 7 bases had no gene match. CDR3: CASSPPTGRNTEAFF. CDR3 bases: TGTGCCAGTAGTCCCCCGACAGGGAGGAACACTGAAGCTTTCTTT.

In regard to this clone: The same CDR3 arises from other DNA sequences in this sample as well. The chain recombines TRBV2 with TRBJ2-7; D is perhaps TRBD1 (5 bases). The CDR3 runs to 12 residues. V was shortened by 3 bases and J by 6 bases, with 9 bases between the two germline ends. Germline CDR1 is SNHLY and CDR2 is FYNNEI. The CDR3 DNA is TGTGCCAGCAGTGACAGGGCCGGCGAGCAGTACTTC. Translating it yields CASSDRAGEQYF. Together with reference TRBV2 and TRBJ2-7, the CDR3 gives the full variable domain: EPEVTQTPSHQVTQMGQEVILRCVPISNHLYFYWYRQILGQKVEFLVSFYNNEISEKSEIFDDQFSVERPDGSNFTLKIRSTKLEDSAMYFCASSDRAGEQYFGPGTRLTVT.

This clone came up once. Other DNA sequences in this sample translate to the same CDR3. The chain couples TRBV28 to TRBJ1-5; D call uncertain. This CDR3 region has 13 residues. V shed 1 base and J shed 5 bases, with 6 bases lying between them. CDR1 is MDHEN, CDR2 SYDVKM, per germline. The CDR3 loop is CASSLLGDQPQHF. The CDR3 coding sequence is TGTGCCAGCAGTTTATTAGGAGATCAGCCCCAGCATTTT.

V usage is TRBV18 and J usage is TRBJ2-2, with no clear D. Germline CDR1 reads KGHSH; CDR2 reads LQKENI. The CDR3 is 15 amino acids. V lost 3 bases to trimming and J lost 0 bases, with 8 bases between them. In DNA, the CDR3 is TGTGCCAGCTCACCCTCGCGCTCGAACACCGGGGAGCTGTTTTTT. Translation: CASSPSRSNTGELFF.

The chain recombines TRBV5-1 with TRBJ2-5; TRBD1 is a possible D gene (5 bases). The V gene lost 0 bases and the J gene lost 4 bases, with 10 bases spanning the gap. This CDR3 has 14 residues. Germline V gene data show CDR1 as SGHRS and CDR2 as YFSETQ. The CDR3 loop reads CASSLVQGRETQYF. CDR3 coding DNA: TGCGCCAGCAGCTTGGTTCAGGGTCGAGAGACCCAGTACTTC.

For the CDR3, the DNA is TGTGCCAGCAGCGTAGTCCCGGGGGTCACGAGCTCTGGGGCCAACGTCCTGACTTTC. This encodes CASSVVPGVTSSGANVLTF. This chain connects TRBV9 to TRBJ2-6; possible D gene TRBD2, 6 bases. The germline V gene encodes CDR1 SGDLS and CDR2 YYNGEE. V lost 0 bases and J lost 0, with 16 bases in between. The CDR3 is made up of 19 amino acids.

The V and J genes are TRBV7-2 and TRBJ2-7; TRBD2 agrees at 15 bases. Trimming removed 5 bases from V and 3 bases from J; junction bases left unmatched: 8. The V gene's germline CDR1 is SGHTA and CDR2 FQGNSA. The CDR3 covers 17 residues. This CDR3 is CASSHGLAGGSIYEQYF. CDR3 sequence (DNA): TGTGCCAGCAGCCATGGACTAGCGGGAGGGTCGATCTACGAGCAGTACTTC.

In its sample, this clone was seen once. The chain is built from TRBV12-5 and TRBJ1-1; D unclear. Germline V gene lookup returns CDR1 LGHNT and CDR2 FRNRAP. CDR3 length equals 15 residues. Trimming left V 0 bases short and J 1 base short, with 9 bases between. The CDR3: CASGLVGGKNTEAFF. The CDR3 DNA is TGTGCTAGTGGTTTGGTGGGCGGGAAGAACACTGAAGCTTTCTTT. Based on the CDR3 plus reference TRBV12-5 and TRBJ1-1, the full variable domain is DARVTQTPRHKVTEMGQEVTMRCQPILGHNTVFWYRQTMMQGLELLAYFRNRAPLDDSGMPKDRFSAEMPDATLATLKIQPSEPRDSAVYFCASGLVGGKNTEAFFGQGTRLTVV.

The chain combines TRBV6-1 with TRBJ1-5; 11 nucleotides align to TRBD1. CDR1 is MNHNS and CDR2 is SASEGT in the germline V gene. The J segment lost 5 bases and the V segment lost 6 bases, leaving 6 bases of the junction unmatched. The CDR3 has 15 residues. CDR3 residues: CASSSGTGGHQPQHF. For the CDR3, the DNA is TGTGCCAGCAGCTCTGGGACAGGGGGACATCAGCCCCAGCATTTT.

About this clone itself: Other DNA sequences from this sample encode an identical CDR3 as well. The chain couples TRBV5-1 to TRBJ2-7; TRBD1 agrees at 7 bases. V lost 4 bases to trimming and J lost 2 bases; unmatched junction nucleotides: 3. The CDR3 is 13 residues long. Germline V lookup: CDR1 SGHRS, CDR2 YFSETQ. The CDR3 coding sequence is TGCGCCAGCAGCGTGGGACAGACCTACGAGCAGTACTTC. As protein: CASSVGQTYEQYF.

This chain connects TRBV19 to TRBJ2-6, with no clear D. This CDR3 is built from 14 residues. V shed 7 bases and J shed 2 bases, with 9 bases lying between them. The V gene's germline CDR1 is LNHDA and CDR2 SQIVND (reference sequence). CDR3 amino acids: CASTSLAGANVLTF. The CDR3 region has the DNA TGTGCCAGTACCTCCTTGGCTGGGGCCAACGTCCTGACTTTC.

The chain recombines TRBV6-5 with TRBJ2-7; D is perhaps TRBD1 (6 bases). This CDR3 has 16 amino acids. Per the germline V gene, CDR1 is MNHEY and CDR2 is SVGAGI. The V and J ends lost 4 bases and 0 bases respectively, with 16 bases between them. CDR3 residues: CASSFGGGSSSYEQYF. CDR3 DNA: TGTGCCAGCAGTTTTGGGGGCGGGTCCAGCTCCTACGAGCAGTACTTC.

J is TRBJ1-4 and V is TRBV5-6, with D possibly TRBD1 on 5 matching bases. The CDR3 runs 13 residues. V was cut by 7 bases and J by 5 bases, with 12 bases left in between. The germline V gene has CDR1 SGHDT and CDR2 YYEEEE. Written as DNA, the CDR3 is TGTGCCAGCTCAAGGGGCCTCAATGAAAAACTGTTTTTT. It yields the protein CASSRGLNEKLFF.

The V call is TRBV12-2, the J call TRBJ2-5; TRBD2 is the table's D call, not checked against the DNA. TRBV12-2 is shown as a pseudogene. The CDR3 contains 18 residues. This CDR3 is CASRLVFGAPRVKETQYF. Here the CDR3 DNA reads TGTGCAAGTCGCTTAGTGTTCGGAGCGCCACGAGTTAAAGAGACCCAGTACTTC.

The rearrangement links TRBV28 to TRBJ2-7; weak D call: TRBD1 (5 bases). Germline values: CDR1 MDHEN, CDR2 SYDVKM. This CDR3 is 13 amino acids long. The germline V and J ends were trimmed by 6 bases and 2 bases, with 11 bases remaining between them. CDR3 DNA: TGTGCCAGCAGGTCCGGACACACCTACGAGCAGTACTTC. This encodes CASRSGHTYEQYF.